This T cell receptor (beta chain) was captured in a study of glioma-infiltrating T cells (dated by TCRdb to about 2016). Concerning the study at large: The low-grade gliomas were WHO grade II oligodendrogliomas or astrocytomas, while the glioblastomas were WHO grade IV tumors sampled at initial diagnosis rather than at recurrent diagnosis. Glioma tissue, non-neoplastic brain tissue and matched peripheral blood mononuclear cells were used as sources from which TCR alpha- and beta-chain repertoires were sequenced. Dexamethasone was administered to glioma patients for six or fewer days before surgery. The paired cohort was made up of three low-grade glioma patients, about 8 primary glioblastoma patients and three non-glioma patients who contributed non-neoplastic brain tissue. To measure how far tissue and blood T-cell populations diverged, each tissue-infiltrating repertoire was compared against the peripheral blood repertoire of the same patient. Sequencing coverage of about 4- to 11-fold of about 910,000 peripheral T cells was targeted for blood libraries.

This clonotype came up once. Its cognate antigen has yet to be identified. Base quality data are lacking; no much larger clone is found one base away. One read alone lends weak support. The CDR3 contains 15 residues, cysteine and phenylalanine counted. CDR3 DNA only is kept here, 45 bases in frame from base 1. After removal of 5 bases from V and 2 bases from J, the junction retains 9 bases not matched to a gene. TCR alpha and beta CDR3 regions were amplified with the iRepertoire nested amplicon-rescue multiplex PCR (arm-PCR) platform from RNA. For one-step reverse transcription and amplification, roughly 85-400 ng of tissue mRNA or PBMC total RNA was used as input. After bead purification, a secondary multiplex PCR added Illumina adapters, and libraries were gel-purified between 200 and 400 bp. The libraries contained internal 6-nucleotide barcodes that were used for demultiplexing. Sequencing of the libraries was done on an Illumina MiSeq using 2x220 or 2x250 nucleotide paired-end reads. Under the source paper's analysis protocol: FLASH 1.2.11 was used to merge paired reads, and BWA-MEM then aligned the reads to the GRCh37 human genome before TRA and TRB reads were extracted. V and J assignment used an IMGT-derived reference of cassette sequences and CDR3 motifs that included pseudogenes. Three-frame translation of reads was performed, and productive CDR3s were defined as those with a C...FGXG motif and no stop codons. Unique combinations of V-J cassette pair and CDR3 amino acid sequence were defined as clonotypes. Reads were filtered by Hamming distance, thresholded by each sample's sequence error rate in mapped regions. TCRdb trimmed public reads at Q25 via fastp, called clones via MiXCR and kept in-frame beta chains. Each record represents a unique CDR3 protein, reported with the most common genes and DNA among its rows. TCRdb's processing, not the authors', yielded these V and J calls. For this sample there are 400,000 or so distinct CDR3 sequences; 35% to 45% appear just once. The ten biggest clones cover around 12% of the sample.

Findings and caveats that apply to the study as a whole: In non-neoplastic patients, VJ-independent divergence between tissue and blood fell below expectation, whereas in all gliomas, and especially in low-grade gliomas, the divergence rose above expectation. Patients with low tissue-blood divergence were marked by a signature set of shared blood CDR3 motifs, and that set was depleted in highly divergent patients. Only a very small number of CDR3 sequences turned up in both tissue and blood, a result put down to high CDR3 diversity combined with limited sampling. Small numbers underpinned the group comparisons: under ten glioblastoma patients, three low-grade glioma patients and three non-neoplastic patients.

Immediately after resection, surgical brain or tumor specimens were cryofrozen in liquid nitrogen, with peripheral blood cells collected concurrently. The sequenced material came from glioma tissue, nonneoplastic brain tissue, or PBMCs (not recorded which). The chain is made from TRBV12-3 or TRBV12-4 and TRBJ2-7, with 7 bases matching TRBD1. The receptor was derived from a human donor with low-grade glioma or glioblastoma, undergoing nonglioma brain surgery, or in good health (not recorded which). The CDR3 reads CASSKAGTAPYEQYF. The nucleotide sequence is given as TGTGCCAGCAGTAAGGCCGGGACAGCCCCCTACGAGCAGTACTTC.